This T cell receptor beta chain was identified in a study of blood T cell repertoires in COVID-19. The wider study: The United States, Italy and Spain provided the acute and convalescent COVID-19 samples. Sources were T cells, B-cell-depleted T cells, or PBMCs; the material itself was cDNA or gDNA.

Under the authors' procedure: For nucleated cells, counts were estimated from reference gene primer amplification. Sequenced by immunoSEQ multiplex PCR; TCRdb stores in-frame clones only, minus some. The V and J calls and clone size come from that table; D and trimming were worked out from the DNA. This repertoire shows about 180,000 clones, approximately 89% found once; its top ten account for 4%. CDR3 size: 16 residues. The germline CDR1 and CDR2 sequences are SGHRS and YFSETQ. Germline trimming cut 6 bases from V and 7 bases from J; bases unmatched to any gene: 17. The clonotype was recovered from a woman younger than 45 with acute or convalescent COVID-19. The chain joins TRBV5-1 to TRBJ1-1; 8 bases are a match to TRBD1. The specimen was peripheral blood. The CDR3: CASMGLQGAGTDEAFF. DNA of the CDR3: TGCGCCAGCATGGGCCTCCAGGGGGCAGGGACAGATGAAGCTTTCTTT. Variable domain in full (rest from reference TRBV5-1 and TRBJ1-1): KAGVTQTPRYLIKTRGQQVTLSCSPISGHRSVSWYQQTPGQGLQFLFEYFSETQRNKGNFPGRFSGRQFSNSRSEMNVSTLELGDSALYLCASMGLQGAGTDEAFFGQGTRLTVV.